The 15 T cell receptor beta chains listed next were all sequenced from one sample in a study of control samples from healthy donors and cancer patients. Profiling relied on immunoSEQ multiplex PCR, and the TCRdb table lists in-frame clones only, not all of them. The sample has more than 150,000 clones; 80% to 95% are singletons. Input material: blood. The receptors originated from a young woman in good health.

This chain links TRBV6-5 with TRBJ1-1; TRBD1 might be the D (6 bases). V gave up 6 bases and J gave up 6 bases, with 14 bases separating them. The CDR3 is made up of 13 amino acids. Germline V lookup: CDR1 MNHEY, CDR2 SVGAGI. CDR3 amino acids: CASRQIQGAEAFF. In nucleotides, the CDR3 is TGTGCCAGCAGGCAGATACAGGGTGCTGAAGCTTTCTTT.

V gene TRBV4-1 combines with J gene TRBJ2-1, with 14 bases matching TRBD2. The V and J ends lost 5 bases and 14 bases, in that order; junction bases with no gene match: 14. The CDR3 length is 16 residues. Germline V lookup: CDR1 MGHRA, CDR2 YSYEKL. The CDR3 DNA follows: TGCGCCAGCAGCGACGCGGGACTAGCGGGAGAAAGGGTTGAGTTCTTC. Encoded protein: CASSDAGLAGERVEFF.

In this sample, this clone turned up once. The rearrangement links TRBV6-5 to TRBJ1-2; D is undetermined. CDR1 is MNHEY and CDR2 is SVGAGI in the germline V gene. The CDR3 contains 11 residues. Trimming shortened V by 6 bases and J by 8 bases, and 10 bases separated the two germline ends. In DNA form, the CDR3 reads TGTGCCAGCAGCAGTAGGGCCGGCTACACCTTC. Its protein product is CASSSRAGYTF.

This sequence joins TRBV24-1 and TRBJ2-3; TRBD1 is a possible D gene (6 bases). CDR1 and CDR2 (germline): KGHDR, SFDVKD. This CDR3 spans 17 amino acids. V gave up 7 bases and J gave up 0 bases, with 19 bases separating them. CDR3 nucleotide sequence: TGTGCCACCAGACTAAGGAGGACAGAAAAGAGCACAGATACGCAGTATTTT. Its translation is CATRLRRTEKSTDTQYF.

This clone appeared once. The CDR3 loop is CASSQAPKDRGNEQYF. The CDR3 DNA reads as TGCGCCAGCAGCCAAGCCCCAAAGGACAGGGGCAACGAGCAGTACTTC. The rearrangement links TRBV4-1 to TRBJ2-7; 9 nucleotides agree with TRBD1. CDR1 is MGHRA, CDR2 YSYEKL, per germline. The CDR3 runs 16 residues. V was clipped by 1 base and J by 5 bases; unmatched bases: 9.

This rearrangement joins TRBV7-3 to TRBJ2-5; 7 positions agree with TRBD2. Trimming cost V 5 bases and J 4 bases; bases outside gene matches: 7. The V gene's germline CDR1 is SGHTA and CDR2 FQGTGA. The CDR3 contains 14 residues. Written as DNA, the CDR3 is TGTGCCAGCAGCCCGGGGACTACGACAGAGACCCAGTACTTC. The encoded protein is CASSPGTTTETQYF.

This chain joins TRBV30 and TRBJ2-3, with D possibly matching TRBD2 (5 bases). The CDR3 is 13 amino acids. V was clipped by 0 bases and J by 2 bases, with 6 bases between them. Germline loops: CDR1 GTSNPN, CDR2 SVGIG (reference sequence). The CDR3 sequence: CAWSVAATDTQYF. In DNA, the CDR3 is TGTGCCTGGAGTGTAGCGGCCACAGATACGCAGTATTTT.

The V call is TRBV7-3, the J call TRBJ2-1, with 7 bases identical to TRBD1. The length of the CDR3 is 15 residues. The germline V gene has CDR1 SGHTA and CDR2 FQGTGA. Trimming removed 1 base from V and 2 bases from J; junction bases left unmatched: 2. The CDR3 here is CASSLMGTAYNEQFF. DNA for the CDR3: TGTGCCAGCAGCTTAATGGGGACAGCCTACAATGAGCAGTTCTTC.

This clone occurred once. The rearrangement uses TRBV5-5 and TRBJ2-7; perhaps TRBD1 as D (5 bases). The V and J ends lost 4 bases and 3 bases respectively, with 17 bases between them. The length of the CDR3 is 15 residues. CDR1 and CDR2 (germline): SGHKS, YYEKEE (reference sequence). The CDR3 DNA follows: TGTGCCAGCAGCCCAGGGTTCGGCCTACGCTACGAGCAGTACTTC. Encoded protein: CASSPGFGLRYEQYF. Complete variable domain (other parts from reference TRBV5-5 and TRBJ2-7): DAGVTQSPTHLIKTRGQQVTLRCSPISGHKSVSWYQQVLGQGPQFIFQYYEKEERGRGNFPDRFSARQFPNYSSELNVNALLLGDSALYLCASSPGFGLRYEQYFGPGTRLTVT.

CDR3: CASSQRNYGYTF. The CDR3 nucleotides are TGTGCCAGCAGCCAGAGGAACTATGGCTACACCTTC. The chain is built from TRBV11-2 and TRBJ1-2, with D hard to call. Germline V gene lookup returns CDR1 SGHAT and CDR2 FQNNGV. Trimming removed 5 bases at V and 2 bases at J, with 6 bases between. This CDR3 contains 12 residues.

This chain connects TRBV6-5 to TRBJ1-1; possibly TRBD1 for D (5 bases). CDR1 is MNHEY and CDR2 is SVGAGI in the germline V gene. The CDR3 runs to 11 residues. Deletions cut 8 bases from V and 4 bases from J, with 8 bases between. The CDR3 loop is CASRGPTEAFF. For the CDR3, the DNA is TGTGCCAGCCGGGGCCCCACTGAAGCTTTCTTT.

The rearrangement links TRBV15 to TRBJ1-3; D uncertain. This CDR3 contains 15 residues. V shed 6 bases and J shed 0 bases, with 12 bases lying between them. From germline, CDR1 is LNHNV and CDR2 YYDKDF (reference sequence). CDR3 protein: CATSALLGSGNTIYF. CDR3 sequence (DNA): TGTGCCACCAGTGCGCTGTTGGGCTCTGGAAACACCATATATTTT.

The chain joins TRBV6-4 to TRBJ2-3, with 11 bases identical to TRBD2. This CDR3 is built from 15 residues. The germline V gene encodes CDR1 MRHNA and CDR2 SNTAGT. V lost 6 bases to trimming and J lost 3 bases; unmatched junction nucleotides: 5. CDR3 bases: TGTGCCAGCAGCCCGGGACTAGCGGTGACAGATACGCAGTATTTT. This encodes CASSPGLAVTDTQYF.

This chain connects TRBV7-9 to TRBJ1-1, with D unresolved. Germline-derived CDR1 and CDR2 are SEHNR and FQNEAQ (reference sequence). V was trimmed by 5 bases and J by 2 bases, leaving 9 bases between them. The CDR3 is 13 residues long. The CDR3: CASSLSANTEAFF. The CDR3 DNA follows: TGTGCCAGCAGCCTTTCGGCCAACACTGAAGCTTTCTTT.

The chain links TRBV19 to TRBJ2-1; D possibly uses TRBD1 or TRBD2 (5 bases each). With 7 bases removed from V and 5 bases from J, the gap between germline ends came to 18 bases. CDR1 is LNHDA, CDR2 SQIVND, per germline (reference sequence). This CDR3 is 15 amino acids long. The CDR3 sequence: CASNHVPGPHNEQFF. For the CDR3, the DNA is TGTGCCAGTAACCACGTCCCGGGGCCCCACAATGAGCAGTTCTTC.